Listed here is a single TCR beta chain. The source of the sample is a study of cytomegalovirus exposure and HLA in healthy donors. 13 Jbeta primers and 60 Vbeta primers were used for the PCR. The repertoire was sequenced with immunoSEQ multiplex PCR; TCRdb's copy has only in-frame clones and lacks some. The sample has about 120,000 clones; 80% to 90% are singletons. After removal of 0 bases from V and 7 bases from J, the junction contained 9 bases not matched to a gene. CDR1 MGHRA and CDR2 YSYEKL come from the germline V gene. There are 17 residues in the CDR3. The chain has TRBV4-1 and TRBJ2-1, with 10 bases that match TRBD2. Specimen: PBMCs. The clonotype comes from a man aged 35 to 55 in good health and CMV-seronegative. The CDR3 protein is CASSQDLAGAWGNEQFF. Written as DNA, the CDR3 is TGCGCCAGCAGCCAAGATCTAGCGGGGGCCTGGGGGAATGAGCAGTTCTTC.